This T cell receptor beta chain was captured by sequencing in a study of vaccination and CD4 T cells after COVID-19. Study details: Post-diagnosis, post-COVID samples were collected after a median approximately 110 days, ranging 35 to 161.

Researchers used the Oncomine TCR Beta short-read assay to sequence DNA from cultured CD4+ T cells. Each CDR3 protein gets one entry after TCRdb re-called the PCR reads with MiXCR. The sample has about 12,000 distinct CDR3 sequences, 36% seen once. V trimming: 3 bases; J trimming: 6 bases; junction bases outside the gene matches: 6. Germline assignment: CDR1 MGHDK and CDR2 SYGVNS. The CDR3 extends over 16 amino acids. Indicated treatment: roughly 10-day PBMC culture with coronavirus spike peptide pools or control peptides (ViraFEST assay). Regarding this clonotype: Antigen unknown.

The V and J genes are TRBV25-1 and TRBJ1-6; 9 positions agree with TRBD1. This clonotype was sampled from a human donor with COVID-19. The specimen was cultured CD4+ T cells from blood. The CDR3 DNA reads TGTGCCAGCAGTGACTTCTCGGGACAGGGTAATTCACCCCTCCACTTT. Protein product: CASSDFSGQGNSPLHF.